Here is one T cell receptor (beta chain) with its context. The data derive from a study of T-cell memory formation after mild COVID-19. MiXCR, applied by TCRdb to the 5' RACE reads, yields one record per CDR3 protein. The sample holds roughly 580,000 distinct CDR3 sequences, roughly 18% seen once. Per germline, CDR1 MNHEY and CDR2 SVGAGI. This CDR3 is built from 15 residues. With V trimmed by 6 bases and J by 6 bases, 11 bases remained unmatched. J is TRBJ2-1 and V is TRBV6-5, with 7 bases aligning to TRBD1. Sample: PBMCs or a T cell subset sorted from them (not recorded which). The clonotype comes from an adult woman who had mild COVID-19 (a few samples of this study predate the infection). Cell type and time point are not known. CDR3 sequence (DNA): TGTGCCAGCAGCAACCCGGGACAGCGTGGCAATGAGCAGTTCTTC. Protein sequence: CASSNPGQRGNEQFF.